This T cell receptor (beta chain) emerged from a study of Ad26.COV2.S vaccination and SARS-CoV-2 variants. Described treatment: 19 received Ad26.COV2.S at low or high dose, single or two shots; 5 received placebo; per-sample allocation not given. Samples were taken on day 63 after the first vaccine or placebo injection. Data came from immunoSEQ multiplex PCR; TCRdb stores just in-frame clones and leaves some out. The sample lists about 680,000 clones, about 90% occurring once. Points from the study as a whole: The TCR-based breadth and depth measures might underestimate overall T cell responses.

In this sample, this clone turned up many times. As yet, its antigen is unknown. The same CDR3 is also encoded by other DNA sequences in this sample. The origin of this receptor is a person between 18 and 65 years old who received the Ad26.COV2.S COVID-19 vaccine or a placebo. The sample consisted of peripheral blood, taken in a trial of Ad26.COV2.S vaccine versus placebo.

The DNA of the CDR3 is TGTGCCAGCAGCCCCGGGACGTATCAAGAGACCCAGTACTTC. Protein: CASSPGTYQETQYF. The V and J genes are TRBV7-2 and TRBJ2-5; D is possibly TRBD1 or TRBD2 (5 bases each). The CDR3 covers 14 residues. CDR1 is SGHTA, CDR2 FQGNSA, per germline. Trimming took off 5 bases at V and 2 bases at J, with 12 bases between the two ends.